The rows below give T cell receptor beta chains drawn from one sample of a study of T cells after yellow fever vaccination. Using its own MiXCR run on the 5' RACE reads, TCRdb lists one record per CDR3 protein. The data contain 550,000 to 750,000 distinct CDR3 sequences, about 13% of them singletons. Specimen: PBMCs, collected on the day of the yellow fever booster vaccination. All receptors derive from a man aged 25-40 years who received the YFV17D yellow fever vaccine. Each CDR3 is given with its conserved first and last residue. The D gene is left open where the match is weak. Only some rows state a clone size, as once, few, many or a class for expanded clones.

j_call v_call clone_size d_call cdr3_aa cdr3_nt
TRBJ2-3 TRBV19 - - CASSMGSSRTDTQYF TGTGCCAGTAGTATGGGGAGCTCCCGGACGGATACGCAGTATTTT
TRBJ2-7 TRBV20-1 - - CSASPHEQYF TGCAGTGCTAGTCCCCACGAGCAGTACTTC
TRBJ2-7 TRBV11-2 - TRBD1 CASSVLGTEIYGQYF TGTGCCAGCAGCGTCCTGGGGACAGAGATCTACGGGCAGTACTTC
TRBJ2-3 TRBV19 once - CASSRTIIGTDTQYF TGTGCCAGTAGCAGGACTATCATCGGCACAGATACGCAGTATTTT
TRBJ2-2 TRBV6-5 many - CASSYLTNNQELFF TGTGCCAGCAGTTATCTCACAAACAACCAAGAGCTGTTTTTT
TRBJ2-7 TRBV11-2 - TRBD1 CASIKGQGFNEQYF TGTGCCAGCATCAAGGGACAGGGCTTCAACGAGCAGTACTTC
TRBJ2-7 TRBV7-9 few TRBD2 CASSLPVLAGGGEQYF TGTGCCAGCAGCTTACCGGTACTAGCGGGAGGGGGCGAGCAGTACTTC
TRBJ1-3 TRBV20-1 few - CSAPERGSSGNTIYF TGCAGTGCCCCAGAGAGGGGCTCCTCTGGAAACACCATATATTTT
TRBJ2-7 TRBV9 many - CASSVQTTYEQYF TGTGCCAGCAGCGTTCAAACCACCTACGAGCAGTACTTC
TRBJ2-1 TRBV20-1 - TRBD2 CSANSGRIFEQFF TGCAGTGCTAATAGCGGGAGGATCTTTGAGCAGTTCTTC
TRBJ2-5 TRBV6-1 - - CASRLDLRETQYF TGTGCCAGCAGATTGGACCTGCGAGAGACCCAGTACTTC
TRBJ2-1 TRBV7-9 - - CASSPQGVASYNEQFF TGTGCCAGCAGCCCCCAAGGGGTAGCGTCCTACAATGAGCAGTTCTTC
TRBJ2-7 TRBV13 - - CASSPRRTGRGTYEQYF TGTGCCAGCAGCCCCCGTCGGACGGGAAGAGGTACCTACGAGCAGTACTTC
TRBJ2-5 TRBV6-1 few TRBD2 CASRLTSGIRPKETQYF TGTGCCAGCAGACTGACTAGCGGGATCCGGCCAAAAGAGACCCAGTACTTC
TRBJ2-1 TRBV10-3 - - CAISGTETGSYNEQFF TGTGCCATCAGTGGAACGGAGACTGGTTCCTACAATGAGCAGTTCTTC
TRBJ2-2 TRBV4-1 few - CASSQERYGELFF TGCGCCAGCAGCCAAGAGCGCTACGGGGAGCTGTTTTTT
TRBJ2-5 TRBV4-2 - TRBD1 CASSSGTGRIETQYF TGTGCCAGCAGCTCCGGGACAGGGAGAATTGAGACCCAGTACTTC
TRBJ2-5 TRBV28 - TRBD2 CVSSLYLAGTGETQYF TGTGTCAGCAGCTTATACTTAGCGGGAACGGGAGAGACCCAGTACTTC